These 12 T cell receptor beta chains were sequenced from one sample in a study of blood T cells in healthy people across ages. Together with a sample-barcoded 5' primer, a J-beta primer mix was included in a second PCR lasting about 6 to 11 cycles. TCRdb re-derived calls from the 5' RACE reads in MiXCR, one entry per CDR3 protein. The sample has some 890,000 distinct CDR3 sequences, 29% seen once. The same data also contributed to another study, on T cells of mothers and their children.

Input material: blood. All receptors come from a woman in her 40s in good health.

Only a few counts were recorded for this clonotype. The rearrangement joins TRBV28 to TRBJ2-2; a possible D gene is TRBD1 (6 bases). Germline CDR1 and CDR2: MDHEN and SYDVKM. This CDR3 region has 15 residues. V shed 5 bases and J shed 6 bases, with 16 bases lying between them. The CDR3 sequence is CASSLSTSGAGELFF. The CDR3 DNA reads as TGTGCCAGCAGTCTCTCAACCTCAGGGGCCGGGGAGCTGTTTTTT.

The sample holds a few counts of this clonotype. The V call is TRBV7-8, the J call TRBJ2-5; D uncertain. The germline V and J ends were trimmed by 5 bases and 4 bases, with 14 bases remaining between them. The CDR3 has 14 amino acids. Germline V CDR1 and CDR2: SGHVS, FQNEAQ. CDR3 nucleotides: TGTGCCAGCAGCCCTGGAGCGACGGGAGAGACCCAGTACTTC. It translates to CASSPGATGETQYF.

This clonotype was detected only a few times. The chain employs TRBV7-9 and TRBJ2-7, with D tentatively TRBD2 (6 bases). The CDR3 is made up of 13 amino acids. V was pared by 1 base and J by 5 bases, with 9 bases between. CDR1 SEHNR and CDR2 FQNEAQ come from the germline V gene (reference sequence). The CDR3 spells CASSLGAGNEQYF. The CDR3 DNA reads TGTGCCAGCAGCTTAGGTGCGGGGAACGAGCAGTACTTC.

The chain recombines TRBV2 with TRBJ2-7; D gene ambiguous. Per germline, CDR1 SNHLY and CDR2 FYNNEI. V lost 6 bases to trimming and J lost 2 bases, with 8 bases between them. This CDR3 contains 12 residues. CDR3 amino acids: CASRGLPYEQYF. CDR3 in DNA: TGTGCCAGCAGAGGGTTACCCTACGAGCAGTACTTC.

About this clonotype itself: A much larger clone lies a single base off, so this may be a read error. This rearrangement joins TRBV3-1 to TRBJ2-1, with TRBD2 as a possible D gene (6 bases). The germline V gene has CDR1 LGHDT and CDR2 YNNKEL (reference sequence). The CDR3 totals 15 residues. The CDR3 nucleotides read TGTACCAGCAGCGAAGCCCCACTAGCTTCCCCTGAGCAGTTCTTC. Translation gives CTSSEAPLASPEQFF.

This chain links TRBV9 with TRBJ2-1; tentatively, D is TRBD1 or TRBD2 (5 bases each). Germline CDR1 is SGDLS and CDR2 is YYNGEE. The CDR3 sequence is 15 residues long. V dropped 0 bases and J dropped 5 bases, with 12 bases sitting between them. Here the CDR3 DNA reads TGTGCCAGCAGCGTAGGAGGGGAGTCGAACAATGAGCAGTTCTTC. Protein: CASSVGGESNNEQFF.

This clonotype was seen only once. The chain carries TRBV20-1 and TRBJ2-7; TRBD1 aligns across 11 bases. CDR1 DFQATT and CDR2 SNEGSKA come from the germline V gene (reference sequence). V lost 6 bases and J lost 0; bases outside the gene matches: 10. This CDR3 contains 16 residues. CDR3 nucleotides: TGCAGTGCCCCAGGACAGGGGGCCCTCTTCTCCTACGAGCAGTACTTC. Translation: CSAPGQGALFSYEQYF.

The table lists this clonotype with a few counts. The CDR3 DNA reads as TGCGCCAGCAGCAGGGAGGCTAGCTGGTACTACAATGAGCAGTTCTTC. It is translated as CASSREASWYYNEQFF. The chain joins TRBV5-1 to TRBJ2-1, with D possibly being TRBD2 (6 bases). CDR3 length: 16 amino acids. V lost 4 bases and J 3 bases, leaving 17 bases between the germline ends. The germline gives CDR1 SGHRS, CDR2 YFSETQ.

This clonotype was detected ten times or more. This rearrangement joins TRBV7-8 to TRBJ2-1; 8 bases are a match to TRBD2. The V and J ends lost 7 bases and 2 bases, in that order; junction bases with no gene match: 10. CDR3 length: 16 amino acids. Germline CDR1 reads SGHVS; CDR2 reads FQNEAQ. The CDR3 DNA follows: TGTGCCAGCACCAAGACGGCGGGGGGAGCCTACAATGAGCAGTTCTTC. It codes for CASTKTAGGAYNEQFF.

This clonotype was detected only a few times. The CDR3 reads CASSRQGGFGTEAFF. The CDR3 DNA reads as TGTGCCAGCAGTCGACAGGGGGGATTTGGCACTGAAGCTTTCTTT. The rearrangement uses TRBV12-3 or TRBV12-4 and TRBJ1-1; TRBD1 matches at 9 bases. This CDR3 has 15 amino acids. J lost 4 bases, V lost 5 bases, and 8 bases had no gene match.

For this clonotype: One end of the junction is discordant with germline, which a read error may explain. The rearrangement links TRBV12-3 or TRBV12-4 to TRBJ2-7; no clear D gene. This CDR3 comprises 13 residues. CDR3 loop: CASSLRQADERYF. CDR3 in DNA: TGTGCCAGCAGTTTGAGGCAAGCAGACGAGCGGTACTTC.

There are a few counts of this clonotype. The chain carries TRBV6-5 and TRBJ1-4, with D hard to call. This CDR3 contains 15 residues. The germline V gene has CDR1 MNHEY and CDR2 SVGAGI. V lost 8 bases, J lost 8 bases, and 21 bases lay in between. The CDR3 here is CASSSLDGMREKLFF. As DNA, the CDR3 is TGTGCCAGCTCTTCCCTGGACGGGATGCGAGAAAAACTGTTTTTT.